Sequencing of this T cell receptor (beta chain) was carried out in a study of technical replicates of blood from a handful of donors. From germline, CDR1 is MGHRA and CDR2 YSYEKL. The CDR3 contains 14 residues. The ends were cut back, 8 bases at V and 5 bases at J, with 17 bases in the middle. Measured with immunoSEQ multiplex PCR; TCRdb has only the in-frame clones, and not every one. The sample carries 53,000 or so clones, about 93% recorded once. Sequenced sample: PBMCs. The TCR was taken from a human donor in good health. Some clones in this sample may be carry-over from other donors' samples. V usage is TRBV4-1 and J usage is TRBJ2-3; tentative D call: TRBD1 (6 bases). The CDR3 protein is CASSGDARGDTQYF. Here the CDR3 DNA reads TGCGCCAGCTCAGGGGACGCCCGGGGAGATACGCAGTATTTT.